Listed below are T cell receptor beta chains from one sample, sequenced in a study of blood T cell repertoires in COVID-19. Assay: immunoSEQ multiplex PCR; the TCRdb copy retains only in-frame clones and omits some. Among 90,000 to 120,000 clones listed, 70% to 90% were seen once. Sequenced sample: peripheral blood. These TCRs come from a man aged 40-49 years with active or convalescent COVID-19. The CDR3 runs from the conserved cysteine through the conserved F or W. D genes are given only for firm matches. Part of the rows lack a size; the others show once, few, many or a class for expanded clones.

- | TRBJ2-7 | 14 | TRBV30 | TRBD2 | TGTGCCTGGAGTGTGGGGGGGACCAGTAGCGAGCAGTACTTC | CAWSVGGTSSEQYF
- | TRBJ2-6 | 14 | TRBV30 | TRBD1 | TGTGCCCTCGACAGGGCATACGGGGCCAACGTCCTGACTTTC | CALDRAYGANVLTF
- | TRBJ2-7 | 14 | TRBV9 | - | TGTGCCAGCTCCGATACAGGGAACTCCTACGAGCAGTACTTC | CASSDTGNSYEQYF
- | TRBJ2-3 | 16 | TRBV3-1/TRBV3-2 | TRBD2 | TGTGCCAGCAGCCAGACTAGCGTTTACTCTGCAGATACGCAGTATTTT | CASSQTSVYSADTQYF
- | TRBJ2-1 | 15 | TRBV7-3 | - | TGTGCCAGCAGCTTAGTACCGAGCTCCTACAATGAGCAGTTCTTC | CASSLVPSSYNEQFF
- | TRBJ2-5 | 13 | TRBV30 | TRBD2 | TGTGCCTGGAAAACTAGCGGGGGGGAGACCCAGTACTTC | CAWKTSGGETQYF
- | TRBJ2-7 | 14 | TRBV27 | - | TGTGCCAGCAGTTCCAGCCGACAGACCTACGAGCAGTACTTC | CASSSSRQTYEQYF
- | TRBJ2-7 | 14 | TRBV7-9 | - | TGTGCCAGCAGCTTAGAGGTCCGGGAATCCGAGCAGTACTTC | CASSLEVRESEQYF
- | TRBJ1-5 | 14 | TRBV19 | - | TGTGCCAGTAGTCTCCCTGGGGCCGGACAGCCCCAGCATTTT | CASSLPGAGQPQHF
- | TRBJ1-1 | 13 | TRBV7-5 | - | TGTGTCAGAAGCTCTACCCCGGAGATGGAAGCTTTCTTT | CVRSSTPEMEAFF
- | TRBJ2-3 | 12 | TRBV28 | TRBD2 | TGTGCCAGCGCGGGAGCGGTGGATACGCAGTATTTT | CASAGAVDTQYF
- | TRBJ2-7 | 15 | TRBV6-2/TRBV6-3 | TRBD1 | TGTGCCAGCAGCACCATGACAGGGGGCTCCCACGAGCAGTACTTC | CASSTMTGGSHEQYF
- | TRBJ2-7 | 14 | TRBV25-1 | TRBD1 | TGTGCCAGCAACAATGAAGGGGGCAGTTACGAGCAGTACTTC | CASNNEGGSYEQYF
- | TRBJ2-2 | 13 | TRBV5-4 | - | TGTGCCAGCGCCACAGGGGGGGCCGGGGAGCTGTTTTTT | CASATGGAGELFF
- | TRBJ1-6 | 15 | TRBV4-3 | - | TGCGCCAGCAGCCAAGATCCAGGGGTCCGTTCACCCCTCCACTTT | CASSQDPGVRSPLHF
- | TRBJ2-3 | 17 | TRBV5-1 | TRBD2 | TGCGCCAGCAGCCGGAGACTAGCCGGAGTGGCCACAGATACGCAGTATTTT | CASSRRLAGVATDTQYF
- | TRBJ2-7 | 15 | TRBV19 | TRBD1 | TGTGCCAGTAGTATAGCCGCTGGACAGGTCGACGAGCAGTACTTC | CASSIAAGQVDEQYF
- | TRBJ1-3 | 15 | TRBV20-1 | - | TGCAGTGCTAGTGTGCCGGGATCCTCTGGAAACACCATATATTTT | CSASVPGSSGNTIYF
- | TRBJ2-1 | 13 | TRBV12-5 | TRBD2 | TGTGCTAGTGGTTTGTCTAGCGGGACGGAGCAGTTCTTC | CASGLSSGTEQFF
- | TRBJ2-1 | 17 | TRBV7-3 | TRBD2 | TGTGCCAGCAGCCCTTACTCGACTAGCGCACACCACAATGAGCAGTTCTTC | CASSPYSTSAHHNEQFF
- | TRBJ2-1 | 14 | TRBV19 | TRBD2 | TGTGCCAGTAGTATAAGCGGGAGTCGCAATGAGCAGTTCTTC | CASSISGSRNEQFF
few | TRBJ2-7 | 14 | TRBV5-5 | - | TGTGCCAGCAGCTTGGTGAGTCGGGTCTACGTGCAGTACTTC | CASSLVSRVYVQYF
- | TRBJ2-1 | 15 | TRBV7-8 | - | TGTGCCAGCAGCCCCCAGCGGGCCCCCTACAATGAGCAGTTCTTC | CASSPQRAPYNEQFF
few | TRBJ1-4 | 13 | TRBV9 | - | TGTGCCAGCAGCCCGGGAGAGAGAGAAAAACTGTTTTTT | CASSPGEREKLFF
- | TRBJ1-3 | 17 | TRBV18 | TRBD1 | TGTGCCAGCTCACCAGGCTCCCCAGGGGGAGCCGGAAACACCATATATTTT | CASSPGSPGGAGNTIYF
- | TRBJ2-2 | 12 | TRBV7-9 | - | TGTGCCAGCCGGCAGGGCACCGGGGAGCTGTTTTTT | CASRQGTGELFF
- | TRBJ2-5 | 12 | TRBV2 | TRBD1 | TGTGCCAGCAGTGCAGGGGGCATGACCCAGTACTTC | CASSAGGMTQYF
once | TRBJ2-7 | 12 | TRBV6-6 | - | TGTGCCAGCTCTCCAGGGGCCTACGAGCAGTACTTC | CASSPGAYEQYF
- | TRBJ1-5 | 14 | TRBV6-5 | - | TGTGCCAGCAGTTTTTCCTATAGCAATCAGCCCCAGCATTTT | CASSFSYSNQPQHF
- | TRBJ1-3 | 17 | TRBV7-9 | TRBD1 | TGTGCCAGCAGCTTTAACGTAGACAGGGAAGTTGGAAACACCATATATTTT | CASSFNVDREVGNTIYF
- | TRBJ2-3 | 16 | TRBV7-3 | - | TGTGCCAGCAGCTCTCAGGGTCACCCTAGCACAGATACGCAGTATTTT | CASSSQGHPSTDTQYF
- | TRBJ2-4 | 12 | TRBV30 | - | TGTGCCTGGAGAGACCTTGCGGGGGCCAAGTACTTC | CAWRDLAGAKYF
- | TRBJ2-7 | 15 | TRBV5-1 | TRBD2 | TGCGCCAGCAGCCAAGGGACTAGCGGGATGTACGAGCAGTACTTC | CASSQGTSGMYEQYF
- | TRBJ1-5 | 13 | TRBV5-4 | - | TGTGCCAGCAGCTTTTCCTATGATCAGCCCCAGCATTTT | CASSFSYDQPQHF
once | TRBJ2-7 | 14 | TRBV19 | - | TGTGCCAGTAGTATAATTCGAGGGTCCCACGAGCAGTACTTC | CASSIIRGSHEQYF
few | TRBJ1-2 | 13 | TRBV12-3/TRBV12-4 | TRBD1 | TGTGCCAGCAGTTCGACAGGGGGCAATGGCTACACCTTC | CASSSTGGNGYTF
- | TRBJ1-5 | 12 | TRBV18 | - | TGTGCCAGCTCCCAGTACAATCAGCCCCAGCATTTT | CASSQYNQPQHF
- | TRBJ2-5 | 14 | TRBV2 | TRBD2 | TGTGCCAGCAGTGCCGGGACTATACAAGAGACCCAGTACTTC | CASSAGTIQETQYF
- | TRBJ1-2 | 15 | TRBV7-3 | - | TGTGCCAGCAGCTCTACCCCGGGGGGAACCTATGGCTACACCTTC | CASSSTPGGTYGYTF
- | TRBJ1-1 | 12 | TRBV10-3 | TRBD1 | TGTGCCATCAGTACCGGGACAGTTGAAGCTTTCTTT | CAISTGTVEAFF
once | TRBJ1-3 | 14 | TRBV18 | - | TGTGCCAGCTCGTCCTCCGGCTCTGGAAACACCATATATTTT | CASSSSGSGNTIYF
- | TRBJ1-1 | 14 | TRBV3-1/TRBV3-2 | - | TGTGCCAGCAGCCAATTGCAGGGGAACACTGAAGCTTTCTTT | CASSQLQGNTEAFF
once | TRBJ1-2 | 16 | TRBV4-1 | - | TGCGCCAGCAGCCAAGATACGGGGTTGGGTAACTATGGCTACACCTTC | CASSQDTGLGNYGYTF
- | TRBJ2-3 | 16 | TRBV5-1 | TRBD1 | TGCGCCAGCAGCTTGGGGGACAGGGGGAGCACAGATACGCAGTATTTT | CASSLGDRGSTDTQYF
once | TRBJ2-3 | 13 | TRBV5-1 | - | TGCGCCAGCAGTGGTCGGGTCATAGATACGCAGTATTTT | CASSGRVIDTQYF
- | TRBJ1-3 | 15 | TRBV4-1 | TRBD1 | TGCGCCAGCAGCTCAACAGGGGGCAGGGGAAACACCATATATTTT | CASSSTGGRGNTIYF
- | TRBJ1-1 | 15 | TRBV7-2 | - | TGTGCCAGCAGCTTAGGAGTCAGGTCGGGGGGGGAAGCTTTCTTT | CASSLGVRSGGEAFF
- | TRBJ2-2 | 14 | TRBV18 | - | TGTGCCAGCTCCCCGTACTCCGTGCCCGGGGAGCTGTTTTTT | CASSPYSVPGELFF
- | TRBJ2-5 | 15 | TRBV7-9 | - | TGTGCCAGCAGCCTGGGTCAGGGGGGCGCGGAGACCCAGTACTTC | CASSLGQGGAETQYF
- | TRBJ2-1 | 16 | TRBV5-1 | TRBD2 | TGCGCCAGCAGTTCTGATATAGCGGGAGGGTGGCATGAGCAGTTCTTC | CASSSDIAGGWHEQFF
- | TRBJ1-1 | 15 | TRBV2 | - | TGTGCCAGCAGTGATCTCGGGGGGCCGAACACTGAAGCTTTCTTT | CASSDLGGPNTEAFF
- | TRBJ1-1 | 16 | TRBV18 | TRBD1 | TGTGCCAGCTCATCCTACCCGACAGGGTCCGGAGGAGAAGCTTTCTTT | CASSSYPTGSGGEAFF
- | TRBJ1-4 | 14 | TRBV7-9 | TRBD1 | TGTGCCAGCAGCCAAGGACAGGGGAAGGAAAAACTGTTTTTT | CASSQGQGKEKLFF
- | TRBJ1-5 | 16 | TRBV5-1 | - | TGCGCCAGCAGCTTGGGGGCCGGGGGGGGCAATCAGCCCCAGCATTTT | CASSLGAGGGNQPQHF
- | TRBJ2-2 | 13 | TRBV27 | TRBD2 | TGTGCCGCTGGGAGGGATAACACCGGGGAGCTGTTTTTT | CAAGRDNTGELFF